The rows below give T cell receptor beta chains drawn from one sample of a study of blood T cell repertoires in COVID-19. Clones were read by immunoSEQ multiplex PCR, and TCRdb kept only the in-frame ones, dropping some. The sample shows about 220,000 clones, roughly 85% of them seen only once. Sequenced material: PBMCs or T cells enriched from blood (not recorded which). The source is a woman aged 40 to 50 with acute COVID-19. CDR3s include the opening cysteine and the closing phenylalanine or tryptophan. D genes are given only for firm matches. For some rows the clone size is stated as once, few or many, or as a class when expanded; others skip it.

size | D | J | V | CDR3 | DNA
. | TRBD1 | TRBJ2-3 | TRBV5-1 | CASSRGTGDDTQYF | TGCGCCAGCAGCAGGGGGACAGGGGACGATACGCAGTATTTT
. | . | TRBJ1-3 | TRBV9 | CASSVGGNSGNTIYF | TGTGCCAGCAGCGTAGGAGGGAACTCTGGAAACACCATATATTTT
. | . | TRBJ1-3 | TRBV12-3/TRBV12-4 | CASSFTFAIYF | TGTGCCAGCAGTTTTACTTTCGCCATATATTTT
. | TRBD1 | TRBJ2-3 | TRBV25-1 | CASSDVSRQGADTQYF | TGTGCCAGCAGTGATGTATCGCGACAGGGCGCAGATACGCAGTATTTT
. | . | TRBJ1-1 | TRBV5-6 | CASTSFGGWNTEAFF | TGTGCCAGCACCTCCTTTGGCGGTTGGAACACTGAAGCTTTCTTT
. | . | TRBJ1-5 | TRBV9 | CASSDAGNQPQHF | TGTGCCAGCAGTGACGCGGGGAATCAGCCCCAGCATTTT
. | . | TRBJ1-6 | TRBV20-1 | CSASDRGTNSPLHF | TGCAGTGCTAGTGACAGAGGAACTAATTCACCCCTCCACTTT
. | . | TRBJ1-4 | TRBV19 | CASSMGDSPNEKLFF | TGTGCCAGTAGTATGGGCGACAGCCCAAATGAAAAACTGTTTTTT
. | . | TRBJ2-2 | TRBV4-3 | CASSQDIVRRNTGELFF | TGCGCCAGCAGCCAAGATATAGTGAGGCGGAACACCGGGGAGCTGTTTTTT
. | . | TRBJ1-5 | TRBV9 | CASSPPQGRRGRHNSDSNQPQHF | TGTGCCAGCAGCCCCCCCCAGGGCCGGCGGGGCCGACATAATTCTGATAGCAATCAGCCCCAGCATTTT
. | TRBD2 | TRBJ2-5 | TRBV28 | CASILLTSEPYQETQYF | TGTGCCAGCATCCTCCTGACTAGCGAGCCGTACCAAGAGACCCAGTACTTC
. | . | TRBJ1-3 | TRBV5-1 | CASSLNTGSGNTIYF | TGCGCCAGCAGCCTGAACACAGGATCTGGAAACACCATATATTTT
. | . | TRBJ2-7 | TRBV27 | CASSSLGLSSYEQYF | TGTGCCAGCAGTTCGTTGGGGCTAAGCTCCTACGAGCAGTACTTC
. | TRBD1 | TRBJ1-5 | TRBV4-1 | CASSQEARQGSGWGNQPQHF | TGCGCCAGCAGCCAAGAGGCACGACAGGGGAGCGGTTGGGGCAATCAGCCCCAGCATTTT
. | TRBD1 | TRBJ1-1 | TRBV24-1 | CATSGGTGEGNTEAFF | TGTGCCACCAGTGGTGGGACAGGGGAGGGGAACACTGAAGCTTTCTTT
. | . | TRBJ2-2 | TRBV7-9 | CASSSTSGLAGELFF | TGTGCCAGCAGCTCGACTTCGGGACTGGCCGGGGAGCTGTTTTTT
. | . | TRBJ1-4 | TRBV19 | CASSKLRQGRVEKLFF | TGTGCCAGTAGTAAGCTGAGGCAGGGGCGAGTTGAAAAACTGTTTTTT
. | TRBD1 | TRBJ1-3 | TRBV5-5 | CASSQTGTGRSGNTIYF | TGTGCCAGCAGCCAAACCGGGACAGGCCGCTCTGGAAACACCATATATTTT
. | TRBD1 | TRBJ2-5 | TRBV7-2 | CASSVTGGAETQYF | TGTGCCAGCAGCGTGACAGGGGGCGCCGAGACCCAGTACTTC
. | TRBD2 | TRBJ2-1 | TRBV18 | CASSLTSGGTYNEQFF | TGTGCCAGCTCACTGACTAGCGGGGGAACATACAATGAGCAGTTCTTC
. | . | TRBJ1-2 | TRBV29-1 | CSVEEGGGYGYTF | TGCAGCGTTGAAGAAGGAGGAGGGTATGGCTACACCTTC
. | . | TRBJ2-7 | TRBV7-6 | CASSSGYGNYEQYF | TGTGCCAGCAGCTCCGGTTACGGGAACTACGAGCAGTACTTC
few | . | TRBJ2-6 | TRBV12-5 | CASGWTDSGANVLTF | TGTGCTAGTGGTTGGACAGACTCTGGGGCCAACGTCCTGACTTTC
once | . | TRBJ1-1 | TRBV19 | CASRARRQAHQEAFF | TGTGCCAGTAGGGCGAGGAGACAGGCGCATCAGGAAGCTTTCTTT
. | . | TRBJ2-1 | TRBV11-2 | CASSSDIHRYNEQFF | TGTGCCAGCAGCTCGGACATACACAGGTACAATGAGCAGTTCTTC
. | TRBD1 | TRBJ1-5 | TRBV19 | CASSLRTGDNQPQHF | TGTGCCAGTAGTCTAAGGACAGGGGACAATCAGCCCCAGCATTTT
. | . | TRBJ2-1 | TRBV9 | CASSVVIGTHSHYNEQFF | TGTGCCAGCAGCGTAGTGATCGGGACACACAGTCACTACAATGAGCAGTTCTTC
once | TRBD1 | TRBJ1-1 | TRBV9 | CASSPWDRPLYEAFF | TGTGCCAGCAGCCCGTGGGACAGGCCCCTTTATGAAGCTTTCTTT
. | . | TRBJ2-2 | TRBV19 | CASREVYHNTGELFF | TGTGCCAGTAGAGAGGTGTATCACAACACCGGGGAGCTGTTTTTT
. | TRBD1 | TRBJ1-4 | TRBV29-1 | CSVADRGLEKLFF | TGCAGCGTTGCGGACAGGGGACTTGAAAAACTGTTTTTT
few | . | TRBJ2-2 | TRBV5-4 | CASSSRMWVFDTGELFF | TGTGCCAGCAGCTCTAGGATGTGGGTTTTCGACACCGGGGAGCTGTTTTTT
. | . | TRBJ2-1 | TRBV5-1 | CASSWGPGLLGSYNEQFF | TGCGCCAGCAGCTGGGGCCCAGGGTTACTCGGGTCCTACAATGAGCAGTTCTTC
. | . | TRBJ2-1 | TRBV5-1 | CASSWPRLAGASGNEQFF | TGCGCCAGCAGCTGGCCTCGGCTCGCGGGGGCCTCAGGCAATGAGCAGTTCTTC
once | TRBD2 | TRBJ2-1 | TRBV2 | CASKPSGGALEEQFF | TGTGCCAGCAAGCCTAGCGGGGGGGCCTTGGAAGAGCAGTTCTTC
. | TRBD1 | TRBJ1-6 | TRBV6-5 | CASIPGQGGSPLHF | TGTGCCAGCATACCAGGACAGGGAGGTTCACCCCTCCACTTT
. | . | TRBJ1-2 | TRBV2 | CASSEGRGYGYTF | TGTGCCAGCAGTGAAGGCCGGGGCTATGGCTACACCTTC
. | TRBD1 | TRBJ1-3 | TRBV3-1/TRBV3-2 | CASSQPPPQGQVLLKGNTIYF | TGTGCCAGCAGCCAACCCCCTCCCCAGGGACAGGTCCTTCTGAAAGGAAACACCATATATTTT
once | . | TRBJ1-1 | TRBV5-1 | CASSLDTLQSWEVSAFF | TGCGCCAGCAGCTTGGACACACTACAGAGTTGGGAGGTATCAGCTTTCTTT
. | . | TRBJ2-7 | TRBV4-3 | CASSQDHTGTSYEQYF | TGCGCCAGCAGCCAAGATCATACAGGAACTTCCTACGAGCAGTACTTC
. | . | TRBJ1-1 | TRBV9 | CASSVGGLGTEAFF | TGTGCCAGCAGCGTAGGAGGGCTCGGCACTGAAGCTTTCTTT
. | TRBD1 | TRBJ1-1 | TRBV6-2/TRBV6-3 | CASSYWTGASTEAFF | TGTGCCAGCAGTTACTGGACAGGGGCCTCCACTGAAGCTTTCTTT
. | . | TRBJ1-5 | TRBV6-4 | CASSRSGGNNQPQHF | TGTGCCAGCAGCCGCTCGGGGGGGAACAATCAGCCCCAGCATTTT
. | . | TRBJ1-5 | TRBV12-3/TRBV12-4 | CASSFRVDQPQHF | TGTGCCAGCAGTTTTCGAGTCGATCAGCCCCAGCATTTT
. | TRBD1 | TRBJ2-7 | TRBV2 | CASGERQGNFYEQYF | TGTGCCAGCGGGGAGAGACAGGGGAATTTTTACGAGCAGTACTTC
. | TRBD2 | TRBJ2-7 | TRBV7-9 | CASSLVRGGETSYEQYF | TGTGCCAGCAGCTTAGTTCGGGGGGGCGAGACCTCCTACGAGCAGTACTTC
. | . | TRBJ1-1 | TRBV29-1 | CSVRENAKTEAFF | TGCAGCGTTAGGGAGAATGCCAAAACTGAAGCTTTCTTT
. | TRBD1 | TRBJ1-6 | TRBV27 | CASAGQGNSPLHF | TGTGCCAGTGCCGGACAGGGGAATTCACCCCTCCACTTT
. | TRBD2 | TRBJ2-1 | TRBV11-2 | CASSLRLASGLTEQFF | TGTGCCAGCAGCTTAAGACTAGCATCAGGACTCACTGAGCAGTTCTTC
. | . | TRBJ1-3 | TRBV5-1 | CASRRGAYDSGNTIYF | TGCGCCAGCAGGCGGGGGGCTTACGACTCTGGAAACACCATATATTTT
. | . | TRBJ1-1 | TRBV12-5 | CASGGIEAFF | TGTGCCTCGGGGGGCATTGAAGCTTTCTTT
. | . | TRBJ1-6 | TRBV7-6 | CASSSPGGVSGSPLHF | TGTGCCAGCAGCTCCCCCGGAGGGGTGTCAGGTTCACCCCTCCACTTT
. | TRBD1 | TRBJ1-5 | TRBV6-2/TRBV6-3 | CASSYSRSGQGSNQPQHF | TGTGCCAGCAGTTACTCTAGGTCGGGACAGGGGAGCAATCAGCCCCAGCATTTT
. | . | TRBJ1-5 | TRBV2 | CASVGHSNQPQHF | TGTGCCAGCGTTGGGCATAGCAATCAGCCCCAGCATTTT